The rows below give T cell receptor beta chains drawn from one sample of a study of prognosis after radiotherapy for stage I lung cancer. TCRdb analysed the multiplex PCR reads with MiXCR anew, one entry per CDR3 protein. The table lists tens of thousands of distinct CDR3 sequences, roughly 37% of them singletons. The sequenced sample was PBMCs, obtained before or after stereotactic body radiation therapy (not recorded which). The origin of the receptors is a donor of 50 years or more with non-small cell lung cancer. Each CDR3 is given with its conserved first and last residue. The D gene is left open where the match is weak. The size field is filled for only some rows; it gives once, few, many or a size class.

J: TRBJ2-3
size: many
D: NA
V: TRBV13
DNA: TGTGCCAGCAGCCGCCGGGGCCACACAGATACGCAGTATTTT
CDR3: CASSRRGHTDTQYF

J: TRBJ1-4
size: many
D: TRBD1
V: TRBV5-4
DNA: TGTGCCAGCAGCATCGGGACAGGGACTGAAAAACTGTTTTTT
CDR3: CASSIGTGTEKLFF

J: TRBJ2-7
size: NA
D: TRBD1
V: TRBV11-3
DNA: TGTGCCAGCAGCTTAGTTCACAGGGGCGAGCAGTACTTC
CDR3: CASSLVHRGEQYF

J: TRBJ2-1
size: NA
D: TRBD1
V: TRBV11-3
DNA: TGTGCCAGCAGCTCCACAGGGGTTTCCTACAATGAGCAGTTCTTC
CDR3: CASSSTGVSYNEQFF

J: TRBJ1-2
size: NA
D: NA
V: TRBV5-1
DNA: TGCGCCAGCAGCCCTTCGGGGCAGCTTACTTATGGCTACACCTTC
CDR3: CASSPSGQLTYGYTF

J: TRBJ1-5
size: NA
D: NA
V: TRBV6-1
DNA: TGTGCCAGCAGTGAAGAGGGGAGCAATCAGCCCCAGCATTTT
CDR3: CASSEEGSNQPQHF

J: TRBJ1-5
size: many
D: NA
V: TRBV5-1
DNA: TGCGCCAGCAGCTGGGGGGGACAATCAGGTCAGCCCCAGCATTTT
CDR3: CASSWGGQSGQPQHF

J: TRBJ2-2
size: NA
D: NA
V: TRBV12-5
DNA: TGTGCTAGTGGTTTAGTACAGGGACTCGGGGAGCTGTTCTTT
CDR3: CASGLVQGLGELFF

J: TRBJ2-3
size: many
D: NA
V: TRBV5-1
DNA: TGCGCCAGCAGCTTAGCAGATACGCAGTATTTT
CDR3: CASSLADTQYF

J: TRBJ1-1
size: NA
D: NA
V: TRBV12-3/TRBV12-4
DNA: TGTGCCCGGGGGGGGGCTGAAGCTTTCTTT
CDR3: CARGGAEAFF

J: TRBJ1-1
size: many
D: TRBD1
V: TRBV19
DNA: TGTGCCAGTAAAGGGGACAGGGGGAAAAGAGGGAACACTGAAGCTTTCTTT
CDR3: CASKGDRGKRGNTEAFF

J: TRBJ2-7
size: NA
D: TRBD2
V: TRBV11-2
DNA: TGTGCCAGCACCCTTGCGGGAGGGAGCGAGCAGTACTTC
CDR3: CASTLAGGSEQYF

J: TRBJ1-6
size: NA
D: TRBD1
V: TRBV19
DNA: TGTGCCAGTAGTGAGGACAGGGGGCTTTATTCACCCCTCCACTTT
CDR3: CASSEDRGLYSPLHF

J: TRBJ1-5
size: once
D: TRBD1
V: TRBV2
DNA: TGTGCCAGCAGGTACGGACAGGTATACAATCAGCCCCAGCATTTT
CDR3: CASRYGQVYNQPQHF

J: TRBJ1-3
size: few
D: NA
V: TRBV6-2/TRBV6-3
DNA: TGTGCCAGCAGTTACTGGGGGGCAAGAGGAAACACCATATATTTT
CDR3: CASSYWGARGNTIYF

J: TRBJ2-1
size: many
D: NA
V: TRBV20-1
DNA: TGCAGTGCTTCACTCCTAGGGGGAGGGTCCTACAATGAGCAGTTCTTC
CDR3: CSASLLGGGSYNEQFF

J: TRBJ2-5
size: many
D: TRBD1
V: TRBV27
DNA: TGTGCCAGCAGTTTATATAGAAGGGGGACAGGGCAAGAGACCCAGTACTTC
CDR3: CASSLYRRGTGQETQYF

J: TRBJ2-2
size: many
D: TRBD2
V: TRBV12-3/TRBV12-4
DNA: TGTGCCAGCAGCCCGACGTCAGCGGGAGCCGGCACCGGGGAGCTGTTTTTT
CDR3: CASSPTSAGAGTGELFF

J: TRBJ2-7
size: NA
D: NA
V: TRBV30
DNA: TGTGCCTGGAACGCAAAGACAGGCTACGAGCAGTACTTC
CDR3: CAWNAKTGYEQYF

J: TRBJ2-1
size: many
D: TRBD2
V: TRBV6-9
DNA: TGTGCCAGCAGTCACCTAGCGGCAAACAATGAGCAGTTCTTC
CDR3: CASSHLAANNEQFF

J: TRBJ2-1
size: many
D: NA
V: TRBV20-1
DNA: TGCAGTGCTAGATTCCCGGGGGGCAACAATGAGCAGTTCTTC
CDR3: CSARFPGGNNEQFF

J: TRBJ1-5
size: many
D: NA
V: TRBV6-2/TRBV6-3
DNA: TGTGCCAGCAGTGAAAAAACGCGGGATGGGCAGCATTTT
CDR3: CASSEKTRDGQHF

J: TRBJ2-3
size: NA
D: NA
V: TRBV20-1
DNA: TGCAGGGCAAAATCGTTCGGGGGGCTATTCGGAACAGATACGCAGTATTTT
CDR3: CRAKSFGGLFGTDTQYF

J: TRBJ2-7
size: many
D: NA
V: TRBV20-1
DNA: TGCAGTGCTGAGTCCGGGACAGCGGGCTACGAGCAGTACTTC
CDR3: CSAESGTAGYEQYF

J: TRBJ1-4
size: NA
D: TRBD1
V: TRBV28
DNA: TGTGCCACTATTAAGGACAGGGGGAGAGAAAAACTGTTTTTT
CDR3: CATIKDRGREKLFF

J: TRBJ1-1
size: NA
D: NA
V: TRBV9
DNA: TGTGCCAGCAGCGTAGCTTTCGTAGGGAACACTGAAGCTTTCTTT
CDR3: CASSVAFVGNTEAFF

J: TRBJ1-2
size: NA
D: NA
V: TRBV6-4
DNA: TGTGCCAGCAGTTACGCCCATGGAAGGTTTGGAAAGTCGGGCTATGGCTACACCTTC
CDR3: CASSYAHGRFGKSGYGYTF

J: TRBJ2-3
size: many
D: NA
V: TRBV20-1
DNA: TGCAGTGCTCCTCCGCAGGAAACAGATACGCAGTATTTT
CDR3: CSAPPQETDTQYF

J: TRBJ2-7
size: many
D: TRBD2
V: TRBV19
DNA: TGTGCCAGTAGTACCCGGACTAGCGGGACCTACGAGCAGTACTTC
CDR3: CASSTRTSGTYEQYF

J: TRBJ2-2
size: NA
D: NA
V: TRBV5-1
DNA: TGCGCCAGTAGCACGTGGGTAGGCACCGGGGAGCTGTTTTTT
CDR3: CASSTWVGTGELFF

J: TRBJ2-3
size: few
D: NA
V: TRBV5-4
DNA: TGTGCCAGCAGCCTACCGGGAGATACGCAGTATTTT
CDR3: CASSLPGDTQYF

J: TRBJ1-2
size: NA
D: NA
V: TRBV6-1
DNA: TGTGCCAGCAGGGAAGGACACGTATCCCTAGGCTACACCTTC
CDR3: CASREGHVSLGYTF

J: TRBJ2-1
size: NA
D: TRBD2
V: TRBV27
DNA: TGTGCCAGCAGCCGCAATAGCGGGAGCACTTACAATGAGCAGTTCTTC
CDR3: CASSRNSGSTYNEQFF

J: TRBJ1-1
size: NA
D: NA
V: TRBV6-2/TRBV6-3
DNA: TGTGCCAGCACCCTCAAGGGGCTAACAGTTGAAGCTTTCTTT
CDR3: CASTLKGLTVEAFF

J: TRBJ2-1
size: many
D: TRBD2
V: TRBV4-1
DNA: TGCGCCAGCAGCCAGGGCAGAGCGGGAGTTACGAACAATGAGCAGTTCTTC
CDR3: CASSQGRAGVTNNEQFF

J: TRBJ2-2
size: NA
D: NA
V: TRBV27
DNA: TGTGCCAGCAGTGAACCTTCTGCCTACACCGGGGAGCTGTTTTTT
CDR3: CASSEPSAYTGELFF

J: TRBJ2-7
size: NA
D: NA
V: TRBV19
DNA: TGTGCCAGTAGTATTACGACGGGATCCCACGAGCATTACTTC
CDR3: CASSITTGSHEHYF

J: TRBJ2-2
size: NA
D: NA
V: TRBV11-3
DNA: TGTGCCAGCAGCTTTATGGCCGGGGAGCTGTTTTTT
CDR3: CASSFMAGELFF

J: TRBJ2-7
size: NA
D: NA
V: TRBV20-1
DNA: TGTAGTGCCCACGAGGCTATCGGAGACCTCTACGAGCAGTACTTC
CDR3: CSAHEAIGDLYEQYF

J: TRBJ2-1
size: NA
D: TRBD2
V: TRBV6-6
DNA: TGTGCCAGCGGTTACTCGGGAGGACTCGATGAGCAGTTCTTC
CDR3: CASGYSGGLDEQFF

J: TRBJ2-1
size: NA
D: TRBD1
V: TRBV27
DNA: TGTGCCATCAGTTTATCCCTCGGGACAGGGGTCCTTCGCAATGAGCAGTTCTTC
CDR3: CAISLSLGTGVLRNEQFF

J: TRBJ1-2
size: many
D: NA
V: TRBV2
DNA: TGTGCCAGCAGTGAAACAGGGTACGGCTACACCTTC
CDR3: CASSETGYGYTF

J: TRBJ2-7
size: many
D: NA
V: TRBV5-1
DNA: TGCGCCAGCAGCTTGTACCACGAGCAGTACTTC
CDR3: CASSLYHEQYF

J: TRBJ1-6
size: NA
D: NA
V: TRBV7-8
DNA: TGTGCCAGCAGCTTAGGGAGATGCCTACACTTT
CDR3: CASSLGRCLHF

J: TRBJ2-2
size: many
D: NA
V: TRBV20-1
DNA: TGCAGCGGGCGGCAGACCGCGAACACCGGGGAGCTGTTTTTT
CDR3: CSGRQTANTGELFF

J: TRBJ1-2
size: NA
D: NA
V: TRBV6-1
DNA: TGTGCCAGCAGTCTAAGCGAGGCCTATGGCTACACCTTC
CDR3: CASSLSEAYGYTF